Listed here are 32 T cell receptor beta chains from one sample, sequenced in a study of blood T cell repertoires in COVID-19. Clones were read by immunoSEQ multiplex PCR, and TCRdb kept only the in-frame ones, dropping some. The data show some 400,000 clones, 91% seen once. The sequenced material came from PBMCs or T cells enriched from blood (not recorded which). These receptors came from a woman between 40 and 55 years old who had been exposed to COVID-19.

This clone was recorded once. The chain joins TRBV11-3 to TRBJ2-4; TRBD1 aligns across 7 bases. The junction had 4 bases not matched to a gene; V was cut back by 5 bases and J by 0 bases. CDR3 length: 15 residues. CDR1 is SGHNT, CDR2 YENEEA, per germline. CDR3: CASSLTGIAKNIQYF. The CDR3 DNA follows: TGTGCCAGCAGCCTGACAGGGATAGCCAAAAACATTCAGTACTTC. Full variable domain (remainder filled in from reference TRBV11-3 and TRBJ2-4): EAGVVQSPRYKIIEKKQPVAFWCNPISGHNTLYWYLQNLGQGPELLIRYENEEAVDDSQLPKDRFSAERLKGVDSTLKIQPAELGDSAVYLCASSLTGIAKNIQYFGAGTRLSVL.

The V and J genes are TRBV13 and TRBJ1-1; unclear D gene. V gave up 3 bases and J gave up 0 bases, with 17 bases separating them. This CDR3 has 17 residues. Per germline, CDR1 PRHDT and CDR2 FYEKMQ (reference sequence). The CDR3 spells CASSFDPLGKMNTEAFF. In DNA, the CDR3 is TGTGCCAGCAGCTTTGACCCCCTAGGAAAGATGAACACTGAAGCTTTCTTT.

This rearrangement joins TRBV18 to TRBJ1-6; D is unclear. CDR3 length: 13 amino acids. Per germline, CDR1 KGHSH and CDR2 LQKENI. Between the trimmed V and J ends, which lost 2 bases and 10 bases, there was a span of 9 bases. In DNA form, the CDR3 reads TGTGCCAGCTCACCATCTGGAGGGTCACCCCTCCACTTT. Translating gives CASSPSGGSPLHF.

Here the CDR3 reads CASSRSSGHSNQPQHF. CDR3 bases: TGTGCCAGCAGCCGCAGCTCGGGTCATAGCAATCAGCCCCAGCATTTT. The rearrangement uses TRBV7-9 and TRBJ1-5; no clear D gene. This CDR3 is 16 amino acids long. CDR1 SEHNR and CDR2 FQNEAQ come from the germline V gene (reference sequence). V lost 5 bases and J lost 0, with 14 bases in between.

This clone was counted a single time. The chain links TRBV19 to TRBJ2-3; D remains unclear. The germline V gene has CDR1 LNHDA and CDR2 SQIVND (reference sequence). CDR3 length: 14 residues. Trimming took off 1 base at V and 0 bases at J, with 5 bases between the two ends. CDR3 in amino acids: CASSIGLSTDTQYF. The DNA for the CDR3 is TGTGCCAGTAGTATAGGACTCAGCACAGATACGCAGTATTTT.

The chain carries TRBV10-3 and TRBJ1-5, with D perhaps TRBD1 (6 bases). This CDR3 region has 13 residues. Per the germline V gene, CDR1 is ENHRY and CDR2 is SYGVKD. With 11 bases removed from V and 3 bases from J, the gap between germline ends came to 14 bases. The CDR3 DNA follows: TGTGCCTCCGGGGGGGGGCTCAATCAGCCCCAGCATTTT. Protein sequence: CASGGGLNQPQHF.

J is TRBJ1-1 and V is TRBV18; D possibly corresponds to TRBD1 (5 bases). V dropped 4 bases and J dropped 4 bases, with 16 bases sitting between them. The CDR3 sequence is 15 residues long. The germline V gene has CDR1 KGHSH and CDR2 LQKENI. The CDR3 spells CASSRTTGEGTEAFF. In DNA form, the CDR3 reads TGTGCCAGCTCACGGACCACGGGGGAGGGCACTGAAGCTTTCTTT.

The chain carries TRBV7-2 and TRBJ1-2; the D gene is possibly TRBD1 (6 bases). Trimming cost V 1 base and J 5 bases, with 11 bases left between them. This CDR3 contains 14 residues. The germline V gene encodes CDR1 SGHTA and CDR2 FQGNSA. DNA for the CDR3: TGTGCCAGCAGCTTAGACCGGGACATTTATGGCTACACCTTC. Its translation: CASSLDRDIYGYTF. The whole variable domain, remainder taken from reference TRBV7-2 and TRBJ1-2, is GAGVSQSPSNKVTEKGKDVELRCDPISGHTALYWYRQSLGQGLEFLIYFQGNSAPDKSGLPSDRFSAERTGGSVSTLTIQRTQQEDSAVYLCASSLDRDIYGYTFGSGTRLTVV.

The chain links TRBV20-1 to TRBJ1-2; unclear D gene. Germline V CDR1 and CDR2: DFQATT, SNEGSKA (reference sequence). The CDR3 loop spans 13 amino acids. Trimming removed 3 bases at V and 4 bases at J, with 12 bases between. Written as DNA, the CDR3 is TGCAGTGCTAGTCGGCGGCAGCTCTATGGCTACACCTTC. This encodes CSASRRQLYGYTF.

The V call is TRBV15, the J call TRBJ1-5, with D possibly being TRBD1 (6 bases). The CDR3 covers 16 residues. Trimming pared 3 bases from V and 3 bases from J, leaving 15 bases between. In germline, CDR1 is LNHNV, CDR2 YYDKDF (reference sequence). For the CDR3, the DNA is TGTGCCACCAGCAGCCCTAAACAGGGCAACAATCAGCCCCAGCATTTT. Translation gives CATSSPKQGNNQPQHF.

This chain uses TRBV5-4 with TRBJ2-5, with unresolved D. CDR1 and CDR2 from the germline V gene are SGHNT and YYREEE (reference sequence). The CDR3 contains 13 residues. V was trimmed by 0 bases and J by 5 bases, leaving 8 bases between them. The CDR3 nucleotides are TGTGCCAGCAGCTTGGGGCCGCTGGAGACCCAGTACTTC. Protein product: CASSLGPLETQYF.

The CDR3 is CASSPLAGPSDEQFF. The CDR3 region has the DNA TGTGCCAGCAGTCCCTTAGCGGGCCCCTCGGATGAGCAGTTCTTC. The V call is TRBV6-2 or TRBV6-3, the J call TRBJ2-1, with 7 positions matching TRBD2. This CDR3 has 15 amino acids. V lost 5 bases and J lost 8; bases outside the gene matches: 12. CDR1 and CDR2 from the germline V gene are MNHEY and SVGEGT.

This clone was seen a single time. A much larger clone sits a single nucleotide away, making a read error possible. The J gene is TRBJ2-1, the V gene TRBV5-5; 10 nucleotides line up with TRBD2. The CDR3 has 16 amino acids. Trimming removed 0 bases from V and 4 bases from J; junction bases left unmatched: 4. The V gene's germline CDR1 is SGHKS and CDR2 YYEKEE (reference sequence). The DNA for the CDR3 is TGTGCCAGCAGCTTGGAGGTAGCGGGGGGATACAATGAGCAGTTCTTC. Amino acids: CASSLEVAGGYNEQFF.

The chain carries TRBV2 and TRBJ2-5; 8 bases fit TRBD1. The CDR3 covers 16 residues. The germline gives CDR1 SNHLY, CDR2 FYNNEI. The ends lost 6 bases at V and 0 bases at J; junction bases unmatched: 9. As DNA, the CDR3 is TGTGCCAGCAGACTACAGGGGGGATCTCACCAAGAGACCCAGTACTTC. Translated, it gives CASRLQGGSHQETQYF.

The chain employs TRBV5-1 and TRBJ1-3; D might be TRBD1 (6 bases). The CDR3 loop spans 18 amino acids. CDR1 and CDR2 from the germline V gene are SGHRS and YFSETQ. V was cut by 1 base and J by 4 bases, with 21 bases left in between. The CDR3 nucleotides read TGCGCCAGCAGCTTGTACCCCCCCGCACAGGGTACAGGAAACACCATATATTTT. It codes for CASSLYPPAQGTGNTIYF.

CDR3 DNA sequence: TGTGCCAGTACGACGAAGGGGTTTGACATGAACACTGAAGCTTTCTTT. It codes for CASTTKGFDMNTEAFF. V is TRBV19 and J is TRBJ1-1; tentative D call: TRBD1 (5 bases). This CDR3 contains 16 residues. V dropped 7 bases and J dropped 0 bases, with 18 bases sitting between them. Germline CDR1 LNHDA, CDR2 SQIVND (reference sequence). The whole variable domain, filled in from reference TRBV19 and TRBJ1-1, reads DGGITQSPKYLFRKEGQNVTLSCEQNLNHDAMYWYRQDPGQGLRLIYYSQIVNDFQKGDIAEGYSVSREKKESFPLTVTSAQKNPTAFYLCASTTKGFDMNTEAFFGQGTRLTVV.

This clone has more than one count but fewer than ten. The rearrangement uses TRBV3-1 (or the pseudogene TRBV3-2) and TRBJ2-7; 12 nucleotides line up with TRBD2. The CDR3 runs 16 residues. The V and J ends lost 3 bases and 2 bases, in that order; junction bases with no gene match: 5. The germline V gene has CDR1 LGHDT and CDR2 YNNKEL (reference sequence). CDR3 sequence (DNA): TGTGCCAGCAGCCAGGGGACTAGCGGGTTTGCCTACGAGCAGTACTTC. It specifies CASSQGTSGFAYEQYF.

The gene calls are TRBV13 and TRBJ1-5; 7 positions match TRBD1. Per the germline V gene, CDR1 is PRHDT and CDR2 is FYEKMQ (reference sequence). V lost 4 bases, J lost 0 bases, and 9 bases stayed unmatched. The CDR3 contains 17 residues. Written as DNA, the CDR3 is TGTGCCAGCAGCTCGAGGGACAGCGAGTATAGCAATCAGCCCCAGCATTTT. As protein: CASSSRDSEYSNQPQHF.

This chain joins TRBV7-2 and TRBJ2-4, with 10 bases fitting TRBD1. V dropped 3 bases and J dropped 6; count of bases not matched to a gene: 8. The CDR3 is 16 amino acids. Germline V lookup: CDR1 SGHTA, CDR2 FQGNSA. The CDR3 reads CASSFTKTGGRNIQYF. CDR3 DNA: TGTGCCAGCAGCTTCACCAAGACAGGGGGCAGAAACATTCAGTACTTC.

The V and J genes are TRBV11-2 and TRBJ1-1; TRBD1 matches 7 bases. There are 14 residues in the CDR3. Germline V CDR1 and CDR2: SGHAT, FQNNGV. Unmatched junction bases numbered 4, after V lost 0 bases and J lost 6 bases. In nucleotides, the CDR3 is TGTGCCAGCAGCTTAGAACTCAGGGGGGCTGAAGCTTTCTTT. This codes for CASSLELRGAEAFF. Combining the CDR3 with reference TRBV11-2 and TRBJ1-1 gives the whole variable domain EAGVAQSPRYKIIEKRQSVAFWCNPISGHATLYWYQQILGQGPKLLIQFQNNGVVDDSQLPKDRFSAERLKGVDSTLKIQPAKLEDSAVYLCASSLELRGAEAFFGQGTRLTVV.

The V gene is TRBV5-1, the J gene TRBJ1-1; TRBD1 might be the D (5 bases). V was clipped by 5 bases and J by 1 base, with 12 bases between them. Germline-derived CDR1 and CDR2 are SGHRS and YFSETQ. CDR3 size: 14 residues. The CDR3 loop reads CASREGTGNTEAFF. CDR3 nucleotide sequence: TGCGCCAGCAGGGAAGGAACAGGGAACACTGAAGCTTTCTTT.

V usage is TRBV18 and J usage is TRBJ2-6; D possibly corresponds to TRBD2 (5 bases). The CDR3 covers 14 residues. Germline V lookup: CDR1 KGHSH, CDR2 LQKENI. V lost 7 bases, J lost 3 bases, and 10 bases lay in between. The CDR3 here is CASLPGYGANVLTF. The CDR3 DNA is TGTGCCAGCTTGCCGGGATATGGGGCCAACGTCCTGACTTTC.

In this sample, this clone turned up a few times. The V and J genes are TRBV12-3 or TRBV12-4 and TRBJ1-1; 9 nucleotides line up with TRBD1. The CDR3 is 13 residues long. With V trimmed by 6 bases and J by 10 bases, 9 bases remained unmatched. The CDR3 DNA is TGTGCCAGCAGGCCCGGGACAGGGCTTGTAGCTTTCTTT. This translates into CASRPGTGLVAFF.

This CDR3 reads CASSFPGTGDYGYTF. The CDR3 DNA is TGTGCCAGCAGCTTCCCCGGGACAGGCGACTATGGCTACACCTTC. The chain employs TRBV7-6 and TRBJ1-2; 8 positions match TRBD1. Germline V gene lookup returns CDR1 SGHVS and CDR2 FNYEAQ. This CDR3 is built from 15 residues. V was pared by 3 bases and J by 3 bases, with 6 bases of the junction left unmatched.

The chain combines TRBV27 with TRBJ1-6; 8 nucleotides match TRBD1. Trimming removed 5 bases from V and 9 bases from J; junction bases left unmatched: 6. The CDR3 consists of 14 residues. CDR1 and CDR2 (germline): MNHEY, SMNVEV (reference sequence). CDR3 sequence reads: CASSPTGGGSPLHF. CDR3 nucleotide sequence: TGTGCCAGCAGTCCAACAGGGGGAGGTTCACCCCTCCACTTT.

A remark on this clone: One junction end does not reproduce the germline sequence, and a read error may be involved. The gene calls are TRBV19 and TRBJ1-3; D not certain. Per the germline V gene, CDR1 is LNHDA and CDR2 is SQIVND (reference sequence). There are 14 residues in the CDR3. The CDR3 region is CASRIAGSGNTIYF. The CDR3 DNA sequence: TGTGCCAGTAGGATAGCAGGCTCTGGAAACACCATATATTTT.

Remarks on this clone: In the same sample, other DNA sequences code for this CDR3. V usage is TRBV5-1 and J usage is TRBJ2-5; 8 nucleotides match TRBD2. The CDR3 extends over 14 amino acids. V trimming: 1 base; J trimming: 2 bases; junction bases outside the gene matches: 1. Germline CDR1 reads SGHRS; CDR2 reads YFSETQ. The CDR3 loop is CASSLTSGQETQYF. In DNA, the CDR3 is TGCGCCAGCAGCTTGACTAGCGGACAAGAGACCCAGTACTTC.

The chain uses TRBV9 and TRBJ1-6; TRBD1 aligns across 8 bases. Germline values: CDR1 SGDLS, CDR2 YYNGEE. The CDR3 has 15 amino acids. V shed 0 bases and J 9 bases; nucleotides not matched to a gene: 5. CDR3 sequence: CASSVEGQGSSPLHF. The CDR3 region has the DNA TGTGCCAGCAGCGTAGAAGGACAGGGAAGTTCACCCCTCCACTTT. Together with reference TRBV9 and TRBJ1-6, the CDR3 gives the full variable domain: DSGVTQTPKHLITATGQRVTLRCSPRSGDLSVYWYQQSLDQGLQFLIQYYNGEERAKGNILERFSAQQFPDLHSELNLSSLELGDSALYFCASSVEGQGSSPLHFGNGTRLTVT.

The chain couples TRBV28 to TRBJ2-2; the D is unclear. CDR1 and CDR2 from the germline V gene are MDHEN and SYDVKM. The V and J ends lost 6 bases and 6 bases respectively, with 8 bases between them. The CDR3 is 12 amino acids. The CDR3 reads CASSPLAGELFF. As DNA, the CDR3 is TGTGCCAGCAGCCCACTGGCCGGGGAGCTGTTTTTT.

The chain recombines TRBV11-3 with TRBJ2-2; tentatively, D is TRBD1 (6 bases). This CDR3 spans 14 amino acids. CDR1 is SGHNT and CDR2 is YENEEA in the germline V gene. The V end lost 5 bases, the J end lost 1 base, and 8 bases lay between the germline ends. CDR3 bases: TGTGCCAGCAGCCGGACAGAGAACACCGGGGAGCTGTTTTTT. It yields the protein CASSRTENTGELFF.

The J gene is TRBJ1-6, the V gene TRBV6-5; TRBD1 matches 8 bases. Germline-derived CDR1 and CDR2 are MNHEY and SVGAGI. The CDR3 totals 15 residues. With V trimmed by 2 bases and J by 8 bases, 5 bases remained unmatched. The CDR3 reads CASSYTTGEDSPLHF. CDR3 DNA sequence: TGTGCCAGCAGTTACACGACAGGGGAGGATTCACCCCTCCACTTT.

The chain is built from TRBV3-1 (or the pseudogene TRBV3-2) and TRBJ2-3, with 9 nucleotides matching TRBD1. The germline CDR1 and CDR2 sequences are LGHDT and YNNKEL (reference sequence). V was clipped by 5 bases and J by 2 bases; unmatched bases: 8. The CDR3 length is 16 residues. The CDR3 region is CASSKAGQGFTDTQYF. The CDR3 region has the DNA TGTGCCAGCAGCAAGGCCGGACAGGGGTTCACAGATACGCAGTATTTT.